Below are 7 T cell receptor beta chains sequenced from a single sample in a study of graft-versus-host responses after intestinal transplantation (dated by TCRdb to the early 2020s). The sample's time point label, in plain terms: cells obtained before transplantation from donor or recipient. Libraries were built with the immunoSEQ multiplex PCR assay. This is the immuneACCESS table as TCRdb keeps it, with only in-frame sequences that have V and J called. A part of the clones is gone; compared with another copy, unresolved V genes explain less than half, and the rest is unexplained. The sample contains around 15,000 clones, roughly a third of them found a single time. The ten largest clonotypes hold about 3.5% of the sample. The sample in question was alloreactive CD4+ T cells from a mixed lymphocyte reaction culture, obtained before intestinal transplant. The cell subset or site label corresponds to: CFSE-low proliferating T cells sorted from approximately six-day pre-transplant mixed lymphocyte reaction (GvH or HvG direction). The source is a human patient who received an intestinal transplant.

V and J are TRBV12-5 and TRBJ2-3, with D perhaps matching TRBD2 (6 bases). Germline CDR1 and CDR2: LGHNT and FRNRAP. The CDR3 has 16 amino acids. Between the trimmed V and J ends, which lost 5 bases and 1 base, there was a span of 16 bases. The CDR3 loop reads CASGVGSGYRTDTQYF. The CDR3 DNA follows: TGTGCTAGTGGTGTCGGTAGCGGATACCGCACAGATACGCAGTATTTT.

This clone has a handful of counts. The rearrangement links TRBV10-3 to TRBJ2-1, with D perhaps TRBD1 or TRBD2 (5 bases each). CDR3 length equals 17 residues. Looked up from germline, CDR1 is ENHRY and CDR2 is SYGVKD. The germline V and J ends were trimmed by 3 bases and 0 bases, with 15 bases remaining between them. The CDR3, as DNA: TGTGCCATCAGTGAAACCGGGACCCCGAGCTCCTACAATGAGCAGTTCTTC. As protein: CAISETGTPSSYNEQFF.

This clone was seen a few times. The CDR3, as DNA: TGTGCCAGTAGTGGGCAGGGGGCCGTAGAATCTCAGCCCCAGCATTTT. Translated: CASSGQGAVESQPQHF. The chain is built from TRBV19 and TRBJ1-5, with 8 bases matching TRBD1. After removal of 5 bases from V and 6 bases from J, the junction contained 12 bases not matched to a gene. CDR3 size: 16 residues. CDR1 is LNHDA and CDR2 is SQIVND in the germline V gene (reference sequence).

This clone came up a few times. The chain carries TRBV6-5 and TRBJ2-7; 9 nucleotides align to TRBD1. Germline assignment: CDR1 MNHEY and CDR2 SVGAGI. The CDR3 is made up of 13 amino acids. J was trimmed by 9 bases and V by 9 bases; bases with no gene match: 12. The DNA for the CDR3 is TGTGCCAGTCCGGGACAGGGTCTTCTTGGGCAGTACTTC. Translation: CASPGQGLLGQYF.

The chain links TRBV18 to TRBJ2-5; D might be TRBD1 or TRBD2, each matching 5 bases. In germline, CDR1 is KGHSH, CDR2 LQKENI. The CDR3 covers 17 residues. V was trimmed by 4 bases and J by 1 base, leaving 19 bases between them. The CDR3 spells CASSRYSDGAVQETQYF. The CDR3 region has the DNA TGTGCCAGCTCACGCTACTCGGACGGGGCCGTCCAAGAGACCCAGTACTTC.

CDR3 bases: TGTGCCAGCTGGACAGGGTACACTGAAGCTTTCTTT. Amino acid sequence: CASWTGYTEAFF. The chain joins TRBV28 to TRBJ1-1; 8 bases line up with TRBD1. The germline V gene has CDR1 MDHEN and CDR2 SYDVKM. The CDR3 is 12 residues long. V gave up 8 bases and J gave up 3 bases; unmatched junction bases: 2.

The gene calls are TRBV6-5 and TRBJ2-5; TRBD1 agrees at 10 bases. V lost 6 bases to trimming and J lost 11 bases; unmatched junction nucleotides: 15. Germline CDR1 reads MNHEY; CDR2 reads SVGAGI. The CDR3 consists of 15 residues. The CDR3 DNA follows: TGTGCCAGCAGCCCAACCGGGACAGGGGCTACAAAGCAGTACTTC. Translation gives CASSPTGTGATKQYF.